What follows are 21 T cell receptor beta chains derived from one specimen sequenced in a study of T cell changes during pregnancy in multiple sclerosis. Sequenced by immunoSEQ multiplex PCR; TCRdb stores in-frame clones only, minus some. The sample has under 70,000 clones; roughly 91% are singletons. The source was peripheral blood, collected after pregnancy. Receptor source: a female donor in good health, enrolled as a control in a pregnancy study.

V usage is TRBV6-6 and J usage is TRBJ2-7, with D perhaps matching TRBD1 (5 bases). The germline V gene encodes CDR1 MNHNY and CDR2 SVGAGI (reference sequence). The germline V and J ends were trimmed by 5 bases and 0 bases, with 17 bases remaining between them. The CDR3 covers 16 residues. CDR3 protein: CASSPLGAAPSYEQYF. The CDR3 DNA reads TGTGCCAGCAGTCCATTAGGGGCAGCCCCCTCCTACGAGCAGTACTTC.

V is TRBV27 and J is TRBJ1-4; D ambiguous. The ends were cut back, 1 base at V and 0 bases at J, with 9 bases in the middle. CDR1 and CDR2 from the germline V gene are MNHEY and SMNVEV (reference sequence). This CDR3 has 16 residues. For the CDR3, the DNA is TGTGCCAGCAGTTTATTCAGGCCCTCAACTAATGAAAAACTGTTTTTT. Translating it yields CASSLFRPSTNEKLFF.

The CDR3 nucleotides read TGTGCCAGTAGTATAGGGGGACACAATCAGCCCCAGCATTTT. This sequence encodes CASSIGGHNQPQHF. The V gene is TRBV19, the J gene TRBJ1-5, with a weak D call TRBD1 (6 bases). CDR3 length: 14 residues. The V end lost 1 base, the J end lost 3 bases, and 7 bases lay between the germline ends. The germline V gene encodes CDR1 LNHDA and CDR2 SQIVND (reference sequence).

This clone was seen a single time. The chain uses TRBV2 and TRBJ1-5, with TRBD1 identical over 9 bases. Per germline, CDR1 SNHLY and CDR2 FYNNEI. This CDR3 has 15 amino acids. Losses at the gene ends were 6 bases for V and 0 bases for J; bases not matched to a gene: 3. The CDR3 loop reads CASRWDRASNQPQHF. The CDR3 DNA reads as TGTGCCAGCAGATGGGACAGGGCTAGCAATCAGCCCCAGCATTTT.

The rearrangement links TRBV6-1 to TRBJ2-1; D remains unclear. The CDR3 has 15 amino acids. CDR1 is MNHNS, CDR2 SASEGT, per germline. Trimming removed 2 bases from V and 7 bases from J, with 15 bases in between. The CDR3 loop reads CASSERPSPRNEQFF. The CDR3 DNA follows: TGTGCCAGCAGTGAAAGGCCTAGTCCGAGGAATGAGCAGTTCTTC.

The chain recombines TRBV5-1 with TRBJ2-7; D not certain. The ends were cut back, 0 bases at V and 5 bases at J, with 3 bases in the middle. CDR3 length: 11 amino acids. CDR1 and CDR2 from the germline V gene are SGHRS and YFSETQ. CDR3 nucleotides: TGCGCCAGCAGCTTGGGAGACGAGCAGTACTTC. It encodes CASSLGDEQYF.

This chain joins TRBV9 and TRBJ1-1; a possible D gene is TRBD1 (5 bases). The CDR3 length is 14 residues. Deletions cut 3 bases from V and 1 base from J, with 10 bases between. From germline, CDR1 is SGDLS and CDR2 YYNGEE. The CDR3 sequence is CASSGLQGNTEAFF. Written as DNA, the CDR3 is TGTGCCAGCAGCGGCCTCCAGGGGAACACTGAAGCTTTCTTT.

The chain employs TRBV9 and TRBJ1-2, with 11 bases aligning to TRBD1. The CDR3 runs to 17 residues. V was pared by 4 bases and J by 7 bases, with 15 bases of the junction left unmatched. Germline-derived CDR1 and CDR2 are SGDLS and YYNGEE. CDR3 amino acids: CASSLSRTGQGAFGYTF. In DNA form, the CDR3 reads TGTGCCAGCAGCCTGTCTAGGACAGGACAGGGGGCGTTTGGCTACACCTTC.

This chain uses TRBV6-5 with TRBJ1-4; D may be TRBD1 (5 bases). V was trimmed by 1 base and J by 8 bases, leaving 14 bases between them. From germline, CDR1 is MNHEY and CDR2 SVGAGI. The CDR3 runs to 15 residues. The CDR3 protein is CASSYFSQGEEKLFF. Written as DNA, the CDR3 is TGTGCCAGCAGTTACTTTTCCCAGGGTGAGGAAAAACTGTTTTTT.

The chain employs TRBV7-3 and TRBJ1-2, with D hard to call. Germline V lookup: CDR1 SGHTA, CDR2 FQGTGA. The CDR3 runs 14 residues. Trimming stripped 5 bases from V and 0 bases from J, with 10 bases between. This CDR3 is CASSPGEANYGYTF. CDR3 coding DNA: TGTGCCAGCAGCCCCGGGGAGGCTAACTATGGCTACACCTTC.

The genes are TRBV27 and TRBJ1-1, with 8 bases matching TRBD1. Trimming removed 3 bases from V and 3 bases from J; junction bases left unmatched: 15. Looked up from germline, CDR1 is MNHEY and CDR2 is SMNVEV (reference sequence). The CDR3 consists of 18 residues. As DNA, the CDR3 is TGTGCCAGCAGTTTCGAGCGTTCCCGGGACAGGACGGACACTGAAGCTTTCTTT. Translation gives CASSFERSRDRTDTEAFF.

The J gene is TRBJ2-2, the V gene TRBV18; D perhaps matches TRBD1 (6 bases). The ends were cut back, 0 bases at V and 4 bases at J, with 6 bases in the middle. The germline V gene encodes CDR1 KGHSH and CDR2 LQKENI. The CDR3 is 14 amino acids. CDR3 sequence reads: CASSPPGGTGELFF. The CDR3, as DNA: TGTGCCAGCTCACCACCAGGGGGCACCGGGGAGCTGTTTTTT.

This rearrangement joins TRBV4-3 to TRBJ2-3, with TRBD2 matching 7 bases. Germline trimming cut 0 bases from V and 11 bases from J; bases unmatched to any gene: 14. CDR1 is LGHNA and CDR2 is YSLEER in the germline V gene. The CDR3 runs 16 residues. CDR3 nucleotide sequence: TGCGCCAGCAGCCAAGATCTCGGTGAGGGAGGGGTGGGGCAGTATTTT. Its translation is CASSQDLGEGGVGQYF.

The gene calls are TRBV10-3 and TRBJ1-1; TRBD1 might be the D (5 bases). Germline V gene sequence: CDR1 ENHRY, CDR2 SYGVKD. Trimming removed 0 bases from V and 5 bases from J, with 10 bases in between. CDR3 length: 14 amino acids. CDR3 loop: CAISESSRETEAFF. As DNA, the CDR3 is TGTGCCATCAGTGAGTCGTCCAGGGAAACTGAAGCTTTCTTT.

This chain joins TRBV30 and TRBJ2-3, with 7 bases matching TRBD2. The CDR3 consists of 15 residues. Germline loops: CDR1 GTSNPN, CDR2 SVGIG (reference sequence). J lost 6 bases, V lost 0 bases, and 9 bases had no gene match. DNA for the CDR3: TGTGCCTGGAGTGTAATGGCGGGGGAGAAGGATACGCAGTATTTT. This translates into CAWSVMAGEKDTQYF.

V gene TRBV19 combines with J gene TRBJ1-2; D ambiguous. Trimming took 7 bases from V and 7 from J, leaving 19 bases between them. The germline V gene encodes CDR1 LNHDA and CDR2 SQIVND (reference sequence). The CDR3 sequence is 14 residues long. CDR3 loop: CASTRTGIPGGYTF. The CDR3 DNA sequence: TGTGCCAGTACCAGGACGGGGATCCCTGGTGGCTACACCTTC.

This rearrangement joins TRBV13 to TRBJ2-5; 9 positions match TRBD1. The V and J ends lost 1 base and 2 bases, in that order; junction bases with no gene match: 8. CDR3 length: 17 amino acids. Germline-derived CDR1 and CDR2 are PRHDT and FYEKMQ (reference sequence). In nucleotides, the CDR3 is TGTGCCAGCAGCTTAGCTGGCCTACAGGGGGCACAAGAGACCCAGTACTTC. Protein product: CASSLAGLQGAQETQYF.

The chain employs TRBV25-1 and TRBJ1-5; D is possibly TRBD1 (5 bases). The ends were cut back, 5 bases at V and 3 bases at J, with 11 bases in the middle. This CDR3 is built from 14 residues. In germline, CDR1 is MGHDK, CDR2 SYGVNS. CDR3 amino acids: CASSPGGYNQPQHF. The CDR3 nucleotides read TGTGCCAGCAGTCCCGGGGGTTACAATCAGCCCCAGCATTTT. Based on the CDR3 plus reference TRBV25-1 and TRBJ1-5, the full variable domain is EADIYQTPRYLVIGTGKKITLECSQTMGHDKMYWYQQDPGMELHLIHYSYGVNSTEKGDLSSESTVSRIRTEHFPLTLESARPSHTSQYLCASSPGGYNQPQHFGDGTRLSIL.

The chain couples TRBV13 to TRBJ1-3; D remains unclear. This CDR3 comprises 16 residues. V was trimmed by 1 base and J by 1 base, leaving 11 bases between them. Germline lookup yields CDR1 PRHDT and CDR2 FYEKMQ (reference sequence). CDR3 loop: CASSLEGGDSGNTIYF. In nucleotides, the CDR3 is TGTGCCAGCAGCTTAGAAGGCGGGGATTCTGGAAACACCATATATTTT.

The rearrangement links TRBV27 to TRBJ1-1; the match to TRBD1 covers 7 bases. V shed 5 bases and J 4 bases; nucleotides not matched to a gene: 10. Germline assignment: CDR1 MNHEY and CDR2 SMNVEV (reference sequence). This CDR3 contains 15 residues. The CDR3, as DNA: TGTGCCAGCAGTCCCCTGGACAGGACGGCCACTGAAGCTTTCTTT. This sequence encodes CASSPLDRTATEAFF.

CDR3 amino acids: CSVASRTEAFF. For the CDR3, the DNA is TGCAGCGTTGCCTCCCGGACTGAAGCTTTCTTT. The chain uses TRBV29-1 and TRBJ1-1; D is unresolved. V lost 4 bases and J lost 5, with 8 bases in between. Germline V gives CDR1 SQVTM, CDR2 ANQGSEA. The CDR3 spans 11 residues.